This T cell receptor beta chain was obtained from a study of T cells in Graves' hyperthyroidism and ophthalmopathy. Study-wide background: Blood was drawn when the patient was first diagnosed and still untreated.

V was cut by 1 base and J by 9 bases, with 6 bases left in between. Per the germline V gene, CDR1 is SGHNT and CDR2 is YENEEA. This CDR3 spans 11 amino acids. TCR beta CDR3 sequences were amplified from RNA transcripts. HTBI primers drove first-round RT-PCR of the TCR CDR3. One entry per CDR3 protein, called by TCRdb with MiXCR from the multiplex PCR reads. The sample contains 300,000 to 350,000 distinct CDR3 sequences, roughly 15% of which appear only once. The sequence was obtained from a man aged 25-45 years with Graves' hyperthyroidism. The V call is TRBV11-3, the J call TRBJ1-1; D uncertain. What was sequenced was blood. CDR3 nucleotides: TGTGCCAGCAGCTTAGGCAACCAAGCTTTCTTT. It encodes CASSLGNQAFF.